A single sample gave rise to the 31 T cell receptor beta chains below, sequenced in a study of shared clonotypes between healthy human individuals. The repertoire was sequenced with immunoSEQ multiplex PCR; TCRdb's copy has only in-frame clones and lacks some. The sample comprises a few million clones, around 90% of which are singletons, and approximately 0.41% rests with the top ten. Sequenced sample: naive CD4+ T cells from PBMCs. Subset reported: CD45RA+ positively selected. The receptor source for this set is a man aged 18 to 30 in good health. Some clones in this sample may be carry-over from other donors' samples.

The chain recombines TRBV7-9 with TRBJ2-1; 8 bases line up with TRBD1. V lost 2 bases and J lost 7; bases outside the gene matches: 7. CDR1 and CDR2 from the germline V gene are SEHNR and FQNEAQ (reference sequence). The CDR3 is made up of 15 amino acids. This CDR3 is CASSLLQGVLNEQFF. The CDR3 coding sequence is TGTGCCAGCAGCTTATTACAGGGGGTATTAAATGAGCAGTTCTTC.

The CDR3 region has the DNA TGTGCCTGGAGTGTACTGGGGGCTCCCGGTGAGACCCAGTACTTC. Amino acid sequence: CAWSVLGAPGETQYF. J is TRBJ2-5 and V is TRBV30, with D tentatively TRBD1 (6 bases). The CDR3 totals 15 residues. Trimming took 0 bases from V and 5 from J, leaving 16 bases between them. In germline, CDR1 is GTSNPN, CDR2 SVGIG (reference sequence).

The gene calls are TRBV5-8 and TRBJ2-3; 11 bases agree with TRBD2. Germline V lookup: CDR1 SGHTS, CDR2 YDEGEE. The CDR3 covers 17 residues. V lost 4 bases to trimming and J lost 5 bases; unmatched junction nucleotides: 12. The CDR3 loop is CASSLGLAGPKGDTQYF. CDR3 nucleotide sequence: TGTGCCAGCAGCCTAGGACTAGCGGGCCCAAAGGGAGATACGCAGTATTTT.

V usage is TRBV9 and J usage is TRBJ2-3; 9 bases line up with TRBD1. Germline CDR1 is SGDLS and CDR2 is YYNGEE. With V trimmed by 4 bases and J by 3 bases, 9 bases remained unmatched. The CDR3 is 16 residues long. The CDR3 sequence: CASSSRGTGRTDTQYF. The CDR3 DNA follows: TGTGCCAGCAGCTCCCGGGGGACAGGGAGGACAGATACGCAGTATTTT.

V and J are TRBV6-1 and TRBJ2-5; possible D gene TRBD2, 6 bases. Germline CDR1 and CDR2: MNHNS and SASEGT. There are 14 residues in the CDR3. Deletions cut 2 bases from V and 4 bases from J, with 11 bases between. The CDR3 nucleotides read TGTGCCAGCAGTGAACGGGGGAAGGGAGAGACCCAGTACTTC. It is translated as CASSERGKGETQYF.

On this clone: This same CDR3 is encoded by further DNA sequences in the sample. V gene TRBV9 combines with J gene TRBJ2-4, with D hard to call. Per germline, CDR1 SGDLS and CDR2 YYNGEE. This CDR3 has 14 residues. The V end lost 2 bases, the J end lost 0 bases, and 6 bases lay between the germline ends. DNA of the CDR3: TGTGCCAGCAGCGTTGGAGTAGCCAAAAACATTCAGTACTTC. Translation gives CASSVGVAKNIQYF.

Notes on this clone: Other DNA sequences in the same sample also yield this CDR3. The chain has TRBV18 and TRBJ1-1, with 12 bases aligning to TRBD1. CDR1 and CDR2 (germline): KGHSH, LQKENI. The length of the CDR3 is 15 residues. J was trimmed by 1 base and V by 3 bases; bases with no gene match: 0. The CDR3 sequence is CASSPGQGANTEAFF. The CDR3 DNA follows: TGTGCCAGCTCACCGGGACAGGGGGCGAACACTGAAGCTTTCTTT.

This chain joins TRBV7-9 and TRBJ1-1, with unresolved D. The V end was cut by 1 base, the J end by 3 bases, with 9 bases between. This CDR3 is 14 amino acids long. Germline V CDR1 and CDR2: SEHNR, FQNEAQ (reference sequence). This chain's CDR3 is CASSLESGYTEAFF. The CDR3 DNA is TGTGCCAGCAGCTTAGAATCGGGGTACACTGAAGCTTTCTTT.

This clone was detected once. V and J are TRBV7-3 and TRBJ2-7, with D possibly being TRBD1 (6 bases). The CDR3 runs 15 residues. The V gene's germline CDR1 is SGHTA and CDR2 FQGTGA. Trimming removed 5 bases at V and 1 base at J, with 15 bases between. The CDR3 loop is CASSKDSSSSYEQYF. As DNA, the CDR3 is TGTGCCAGCAGCAAGGACAGTTCATCTTCCTACGAGCAGTACTTC.

The chain links TRBV5-1 to TRBJ2-5; TRBD1 matches 11 bases. CDR1 and CDR2 from the germline V gene are SGHRS and YFSETQ. The CDR3 extends over 15 amino acids. With V trimmed by 4 bases and J by 4 bases, 6 bases remained unmatched. CDR3 loop: CASSGTGGIRETQYF. The CDR3, as DNA: TGCGCCAGCAGCGGGACAGGGGGAATCAGAGAGACCCAGTACTTC.

The CDR3 DNA follows: TGTGCCAGCAGTTACTCGGCGGGAGGGCCGATCTTTGAGCAGTTCTTC. Protein product: CASSYSAGGPIFEQFF. The chain combines TRBV6-5 with TRBJ2-1; 9 bases agree with TRBD2. V lost 0 bases, J lost 9 bases, and 9 bases stayed unmatched. Germline loops: CDR1 MNHEY, CDR2 SVGAGI. There are 16 residues in the CDR3.

This chain uses TRBV11-3 with TRBJ2-2; D is undetermined. V was clipped by 5 bases and J by 15 bases, with 19 bases between them. Looked up from germline, CDR1 is SGHNT and CDR2 is YENEEA. The CDR3 length is 13 residues. The CDR3 loop reads CASSQTSGPVVFF. CDR3 coding DNA: TGTGCCAGCAGCCAGACTTCAGGCCCCGTGGTGTTTTTT.

V and J are TRBV29-1 and TRBJ2-7, with D maybe TRBD2 (7 bases). Deletions cut 3 bases from V and 10 bases from J, with 19 bases between. The V gene's germline CDR1 is SQVTM and CDR2 ANQGSEA. CDR3 size: 13 residues. CDR3 residues: CSVEGGGAPSQYF. Written as DNA, the CDR3 is TGCAGCGTTGAGGGCGGGGGCGCCCCGAGTCAGTACTTC.

V and J are TRBV7-2 and TRBJ2-7, with D perhaps TRBD2 (5 bases). The CDR3 runs 14 residues. V was shortened by 2 bases and J by 0 bases, with 8 bases between the two germline ends. Germline lookup yields CDR1 SGHTA and CDR2 FQGNSA. The CDR3: CASSLSGFSYEQYF. The CDR3 region has the DNA TGTGCCAGCAGCTTAAGCGGATTCTCCTACGAGCAGTACTTC.

The chain employs TRBV4-1 and TRBJ2-1, with 8 bases lining up with TRBD1. This CDR3 comprises 16 residues. The germline V gene encodes CDR1 MGHRA and CDR2 YSYEKL. Germline trimming cut 2 bases from V and 7 bases from J; bases unmatched to any gene: 10. CDR3 DNA sequence: TGCGCCAGCAGCCAACCTCGACAGGGGTTATCGAATGAGCAGTTCTTC. Translated, it gives CASSQPRQGLSNEQFF.

The rearrangement uses TRBV9 and TRBJ2-1, with 13 bases lining up with TRBD2. The germline V gene encodes CDR1 SGDLS and CDR2 YYNGEE. This CDR3 spans 18 amino acids. Trimming removed 0 bases from V and 7 bases from J; junction bases left unmatched: 10. The CDR3 sequence: CASSVAFGLAGVGNEQFF. The CDR3 DNA follows: TGTGCCAGCAGCGTAGCATTCGGACTAGCGGGAGTAGGGAATGAGCAGTTCTTC.

The genes are TRBV2 and TRBJ1-1; possibly TRBD1 for D (5 bases). Germline V gene sequence: CDR1 SNHLY, CDR2 FYNNEI. Trimming cost V 2 bases and J 0 bases, with 13 bases left between them. This CDR3 is built from 16 residues. The CDR3 DNA reads TGTGCCAGCAGTGAAATCCTCGGGGGAGTGAACACTGAAGCTTTCTTT. Protein sequence: CASSEILGGVNTEAFF.

In the case of this clone: Other DNA sequences in the sample encode the same CDR3. V is TRBV18 and J is TRBJ2-7; the match to TRBD1 covers 7 bases. V shed 3 bases, J shed 2 bases, and the junction held 4 bases outside the gene matches. Germline-derived CDR1 and CDR2 are KGHSH and LQKENI. The CDR3 runs to 14 residues. The CDR3 is CASSPGQLTYEQYF. The CDR3 DNA sequence: TGTGCCAGCTCACCGGGACAGTTGACCTACGAGCAGTACTTC.

This chain links TRBV7-8 with TRBJ2-6; tentative D call: TRBD1 (5 bases). CDR1 is SGHVS and CDR2 is FQNEAQ in the germline V gene. V lost 5 bases to trimming and J lost 0 bases, with 17 bases between them. The CDR3 consists of 18 residues. The CDR3 nucleotides are TGTGCCAGCAGCCCGAAGGGGCCTTCCCTCTCTGGGGCCAACGTCCTGACTTTC. Encoded protein: CASSPKGPSLSGANVLTF.

The gene calls are TRBV6-5 and TRBJ1-1, with 9 bases aligning to TRBD1. The CDR3 sequence is 15 residues long. V shed 8 bases and J 4 bases; nucleotides not matched to a gene: 11. CDR1 and CDR2 from the germline V gene are MNHEY and SVGAGI. The CDR3 sequence: CASALQGARITEAFF. CDR3 sequence (DNA): TGTGCCAGCGCCTTACAGGGGGCGCGGATCACTGAAGCTTTCTTT.

The chain has TRBV7-6 and TRBJ1-1; TRBD1 is a possible D gene (5 bases). CDR1 and CDR2 from the germline V gene are SGHVS and FNYEAQ. The CDR3 sequence is 15 residues long. V was trimmed by 1 base and J by 9 bases, leaving 18 bases between them. Here the CDR3 reads CASSLDPGAAVQAFF. As DNA, the CDR3 is TGTGCCAGCAGCTTAGACCCCGGGGCAGCCGTACAAGCTTTCTTT. The variable domain in full, with the rest retrieved from reference TRBV7-6 and TRBJ1-1, is GAGVSQSPRYKVTKRGQDVALRCDPISGHVSLYWYRQALGQGPEFLTYFNYEAQQDKSGLPNDRFSAERPEGSISTLTIQRTEQRDSAMYRCASSLDPGAAVQAFFGQGTRLTVV.

The CDR3 sequence is CASSLATGGDSPLHF. CDR3 nucleotides: TGTGCCAGCAGCTTGGCTACAGGGGGCGATTCACCCCTCCACTTT. The chain recombines TRBV5-4 with TRBJ1-6; TRBD1 matches at 9 bases. The V and J ends lost 0 bases and 8 bases, in that order; junction bases with no gene match: 3. CDR1 and CDR2 from the germline V gene are SGHNT and YYREEE (reference sequence). This CDR3 comprises 15 residues.

CDR3 sequence: CASSLLTHRRQGAPDTQYF. The CDR3 bases are TGTGCCAGCAGTTTATTGACCCACCGGAGACAGGGGGCTCCAGATACGCAGTATTTT. The rearrangement joins TRBV28 to TRBJ2-3, with 10 positions matching TRBD1. The CDR3 length is 19 residues. Germline lookup yields CDR1 MDHEN and CDR2 SYDVKM. The ends lost 1 base at V and 4 bases at J; junction bases unmatched: 14.

CDR3 DNA sequence: TGTGCCAGCAGCTTAGGGACTGCCGAGGGAGAGACCCAGTACTTC. Its translation: CASSLGTAEGETQYF. J is TRBJ2-5 and V is TRBV7-3; a weak D match, TRBD2 (6 bases). The CDR3 spans 15 residues. Trimming shortened V by 2 bases and J by 4 bases, and 14 bases separated the two germline ends. Germline assignment: CDR1 SGHTA and CDR2 FQGTGA. Full variable domain (remainder filled in from reference TRBV7-3 and TRBJ2-5): GAGVSQTPSNKVTEKGKYVELRCDPISGHTALYWYRQSLGQGPEFLIYFQGTGAADDSGLPNDRFFAVRPEGSVSTLKIQRTERGDSAVYLCASSLGTAEGETQYFGPGTRLLVL.

This rearrangement joins TRBV30 to TRBJ2-2; D may be TRBD1 (6 bases). V was clipped by 3 bases and J by 4 bases, with 9 bases between them. Germline V CDR1 and CDR2: GTSNPN, SVGIG (reference sequence). The CDR3 spans 13 residues. This CDR3 is CAWRSRGTGELFF. DNA of the CDR3: TGTGCCTGGAGGTCCAGGGGCACCGGGGAGCTGTTTTTT.

The chain employs TRBV7-2 and TRBJ2-3; D is undetermined. CDR3 size: 14 residues. Looked up from germline, CDR1 is SGHTA and CDR2 is FQGNSA. V lost 1 base and J 6 bases, leaving 11 bases between the germline ends. CDR3 protein: CASSLERLGDTQYF. The CDR3 DNA is TGTGCCAGCAGCTTAGAACGGCTCGGGGATACGCAGTATTTT.

The chain joins TRBV28 to TRBJ2-5; D assignment may be TRBD1 or TRBD2 (6 bases each). CDR1 is MDHEN, CDR2 SYDVKM, per germline. The germline V and J ends were trimmed by 4 bases and 1 base, with 19 bases remaining between them. The length of the CDR3 is 17 residues. For the CDR3, the DNA is TGTGCCAGCAGTTCTCTCCCCGGGGGCCTCTTCCAAGAGACCCAGTACTTC. It specifies CASSSLPGGLFQETQYF.

V gene TRBV11-3 combines with J gene TRBJ2-1; D gene uncertain. The germline V gene encodes CDR1 SGHNT and CDR2 YENEEA. V gave up 6 bases and J gave up 0 bases, with 12 bases separating them. CDR3 length: 15 amino acids. The CDR3 sequence: CASSSDGDSYNEQFF. CDR3 DNA sequence: TGTGCCAGCAGTTCCGATGGGGACTCCTACAATGAGCAGTTCTTC.

This chain joins TRBV7-8 and TRBJ2-5; 10 positions match TRBD1. Germline loops: CDR1 SGHVS, CDR2 FQNEAQ. Trimming cost V 6 bases and J 4 bases; bases outside gene matches: 5. The CDR3 runs 14 residues. The CDR3 region is CASRRDRGVETQYF. DNA of the CDR3: TGTGCCAGCAGACGGGACAGGGGCGTAGAGACCCAGTACTTC.

The chain is built from TRBV30 and TRBJ2-3; a possible D gene is TRBD1 (6 bases). This CDR3 has 15 residues. The V end was cut by 5 bases, the J end by 0 bases, with 15 bases between. Germline CDR1 is GTSNPN and CDR2 is SVGIG (reference sequence). In DNA form, the CDR3 reads TGTGCCTGGGCCACAGGGCTCCTCAGCACAGATACGCAGTATTTT. Its translation is CAWATGLLSTDTQYF.

This chain links TRBV28 with TRBJ2-1; maybe TRBD2 (6 bases). The CDR3 runs to 15 residues. Per germline, CDR1 MDHEN and CDR2 SYDVKM. V was clipped by 7 bases and J by 5 bases, with 18 bases between them. Here the CDR3 DNA reads TGTGCCAGCACCGAACTCGGAGGGCCACACAATGAGCAGTTCTTC. It encodes CASTELGGPHNEQFF.